These T cell receptor beta chains were read from a single sample in a study of blood T cell repertoires in COVID-19. Sequenced by immunoSEQ multiplex PCR; TCRdb stores in-frame clones only, minus some. The table has roughly 150,000 clones, approximately 82% seen once; the top ten hold around 7.2%. The specimen was peripheral blood. The receptors stem from a woman between 50 and 59 years old in a cohort sampled during active or convalescent COVID-19. CDR3s include the opening cysteine and the closing phenylalanine or tryptophan. D genes are given only for firm matches. The listing skips clone size in some rows; elsewhere it reads once, few, many or a size class.

J gene: TRBJ1-1; clone size: once; D gene: -; V gene: TRBV6-5; CDR3 DNA: TGTGCCAGCGGAGGGTACACTGAAGCTTTCTTT; CDR3 protein: CASGGYTEAFF
J gene: TRBJ2-5; clone size: -; D gene: TRBD1; V gene: TRBV6-5; CDR3 DNA: TGTGCCAGCAGACCAGGGACAGTACAAGAGACCCAGTACTTC; CDR3 protein: CASRPGTVQETQYF
J gene: TRBJ1-4; clone size: -; D gene: -; V gene: TRBV18; CDR3 DNA: TGTGCCAGCTCACCAGCGGGGGCGGCTAATGAAAAACTGTTTTTT; CDR3 protein: CASSPAGAANEKLFF
J gene: TRBJ2-3; clone size: -; D gene: -; V gene: TRBV30; CDR3 DNA: TGTGCCTGGAGGTTAGCCAGCACAGATACGCAGTATTTT; CDR3 protein: CAWRLASTDTQYF
J gene: TRBJ2-3; clone size: -; D gene: -; V gene: TRBV6-5; CDR3 DNA: TGTGCCAGCAGTACCGCCGGCGTGGGAGCAGATACGCAGTATTTT; CDR3 protein: CASSTAGVGADTQYF
J gene: TRBJ1-6; clone size: -; D gene: -; V gene: TRBV9; CDR3 DNA: TGTGCCAGCAGCGGCAGGTATAATTCACCCCTCCACTTT; CDR3 protein: CASSGRYNSPLHF
J gene: TRBJ1-2; clone size: -; D gene: -; V gene: TRBV7-8; CDR3 DNA: TGTGCCAGCAGCTTAGTCCCGCCCGGCTATGGCTACACCTTC; CDR3 protein: CASSLVPPGYGYTF
J gene: TRBJ1-3; clone size: -; D gene: TRBD1; V gene: TRBV9; CDR3 DNA: TGTGCCAGCAGCGTAGGACAGGGGAACACCATATATTTT; CDR3 protein: CASSVGQGNTIYF
J gene: TRBJ1-2; clone size: -; D gene: -; V gene: TRBV4-3; CDR3 DNA: TGCGCCAGCAGCCAAGAATGGAGCCTAAACTATGGCTACACCTTC; CDR3 protein: CASSQEWSLNYGYTF
J gene: TRBJ2-5; clone size: -; D gene: -; V gene: TRBV5-1; CDR3 DNA: TGCGCCAGCAGCTTGATCCAAACCCTAGGAGAGACCCAGTACTTC; CDR3 protein: CASSLIQTLGETQYF
J gene: TRBJ1-2; clone size: once; D gene: TRBD1; V gene: TRBV7-8; CDR3 DNA: TGTGCCAGCAGCTTACAAACCTCAGGGGGGAACTATGGCTACACCTTC; CDR3 protein: CASSLQTSGGNYGYTF
J gene: TRBJ2-3; clone size: -; D gene: TRBD1; V gene: TRBV15; CDR3 DNA: TGTGCCACCAGCAGAGCCCAGGGGGCGCGGGCAGATACGCAGTATTTT; CDR3 protein: CATSRAQGARADTQYF
J gene: TRBJ2-3; clone size: -; D gene: TRBD2; V gene: TRBV7-3; CDR3 DNA: TGTGCCAGCAGCTTAATCCTCGGTAGAGGTCAGCGGGGGAGGAGCACAGATACGCAGTATTTT; CDR3 protein: CASSLILGRGQRGRSTDTQYF
J gene: TRBJ2-3; clone size: once; D gene: TRBD2; V gene: TRBV13; CDR3 DNA: TGTGCCAGCAGTCGAACTAGCGGGGGAAGCACAGATACGCAGTATTTT; CDR3 protein: CASSRTSGGSTDTQYF
J gene: TRBJ1-5; clone size: -; D gene: TRBD1; V gene: TRBV18; CDR3 DNA: TGTGCCAGCTCACCAGGGGCAGGGGGCGTCGATCAGCCCCAGCATTTT; CDR3 protein: CASSPGAGGVDQPQHF
J gene: TRBJ1-5; clone size: once; D gene: -; V gene: TRBV18; CDR3 DNA: TGTGCCAGCTCACCTCTAGCGTCCTATAGCAATCAGCCCCAGCATTTT; CDR3 protein: CASSPLASYSNQPQHF
J gene: TRBJ2-2; clone size: -; D gene: -; V gene: TRBV2; CDR3 DNA: TGTGCCAGCAGCCGTCGAACAAGCGACGGCGGGGAGCTGTTTTTT; CDR3 protein: CASSRRTSDGGELFF
J gene: TRBJ2-3; clone size: -; D gene: TRBD1; V gene: TRBV4-3; CDR3 DNA: TGCGCCAGCAGCCAAGACTACAGGGGGCCTGGCGATACGCAGTATTTT; CDR3 protein: CASSQDYRGPGDTQYF
J gene: TRBJ2-3; clone size: -; D gene: -; V gene: TRBV4-1; CDR3 DNA: TGCGCCAGCAGCCAAGATAGGGGGGGAACAGATACGCAGTATTTT; CDR3 protein: CASSQDRGGTDTQYF
J gene: TRBJ1-1; clone size: -; D gene: TRBD1; V gene: TRBV6-5; CDR3 DNA: TGTGCCAGCACCAGGGACAGGGCCACTGAAGCTTTCTTT; CDR3 protein: CASTRDRATEAFF
J gene: TRBJ2-1; clone size: -; D gene: -; V gene: TRBV15; CDR3 DNA: TGTGCCACCAGCAGAGATAGGGGATACAATGAGCAGTTCTTC; CDR3 protein: CATSRDRGYNEQFF
J gene: TRBJ1-6; clone size: -; D gene: -; V gene: TRBV7-2; CDR3 DNA: TGTGCCAGCAGCTTAACCGCGGGGATTGGTTCACCCCTCCACTTT; CDR3 protein: CASSLTAGIGSPLHF
J gene: TRBJ2-5; clone size: -; D gene: -; V gene: TRBV7-2; CDR3 DNA: TGTGCCAGCAGGTACGATGGAGGGACGACCCAGTACTTC; CDR3 protein: CASRYDGGTTQYF
J gene: TRBJ2-1; clone size: -; D gene: -; V gene: TRBV2; CDR3 DNA: TGTGCCAGCAGTGTCGACAGGAATGAGCAGTTCTTC; CDR3 protein: CASSVDRNEQFF
J gene: TRBJ1-5; clone size: -; D gene: -; V gene: TRBV2; CDR3 DNA: TGTGCCAGCAGCGGACGGACTTCGGGCAATCAGCCCCAGCATTTT; CDR3 protein: CASSGRTSGNQPQHF
J gene: TRBJ2-2; clone size: -; D gene: -; V gene: TRBV24-1; CDR3 DNA: TGTGCCACCAGTGCGGGGGCGAACACCGGGGAGCTGTTTTTT; CDR3 protein: CATSAGANTGELFF
J gene: TRBJ1-5; clone size: few; D gene: -; V gene: TRBV12-5; CDR3 DNA: TGTGCTAGTGGTTTGGTGGGGCAGATCCACAATCAGCCCCAGCATTTT; CDR3 protein: CASGLVGQIHNQPQHF
J gene: TRBJ1-2; clone size: -; D gene: -; V gene: TRBV12-3/TRBV12-4; CDR3 DNA: TGTGCCAGCAGTTCCGGGGTAGGCGACTACACCTTC; CDR3 protein: CASSSGVGDYTF
J gene: TRBJ1-1; clone size: -; D gene: TRBD1; V gene: TRBV30; CDR3 DNA: TGTGCCTGGAATGGAGCGGGACAGGGGGACACTGAAGCTTTCTTT; CDR3 protein: CAWNGAGQGDTEAFF
J gene: TRBJ1-2; clone size: -; D gene: -; V gene: TRBV15; CDR3 DNA: TGTGCCACCAGCAGAGATGGCAGGGCCTATGGCTACACCTTC; CDR3 protein: CATSRDGRAYGYTF
J gene: TRBJ1-1; clone size: -; D gene: -; V gene: TRBV29-1; CDR3 DNA: TGCAGCGGGACAGCCAGGTTTCTGAACACTGAAGCTTTCTTT; CDR3 protein: CSGTARFLNTEAFF
J gene: TRBJ2-1; clone size: -; D gene: TRBD2; V gene: TRBV7-6; CDR3 DNA: TGTGCCAGCAGCCTACTAGCGGGGGGCCAATACCCGTTCTTC; CDR3 protein: CASSLLAGGQYPFF
J gene: TRBJ1-1; clone size: few; D gene: -; V gene: TRBV19; CDR3 DNA: TGTGCCAGTAGTATAGGGACAGTTAACACTGAAGCTTTCTTT; CDR3 protein: CASSIGTVNTEAFF
J gene: TRBJ2-5; clone size: -; D gene: -; V gene: TRBV11-3; CDR3 DNA: TGTGCCAGCAGCTTAGAGGGCGGGCAAGAGACCCAGTACTTC; CDR3 protein: CASSLEGGQETQYF
J gene: TRBJ1-1; clone size: -; D gene: -; V gene: TRBV9; CDR3 DNA: TGTGCCAGCAGCGTAGTGGCGACAGTGAATACCGAAGCTTTCTTT; CDR3 protein: CASSVVATVNTEAFF
J gene: TRBJ2-7; clone size: -; D gene: -; V gene: TRBV27; CDR3 DNA: TGTGCCAGCAGCCCACACCGTCTCCGGGGGGCTCACGAGCAGTACTTC; CDR3 protein: CASSPHRLRGAHEQYF
J gene: TRBJ2-3; clone size: -; D gene: TRBD2; V gene: TRBV9; CDR3 DNA: TGTGCCAGCAGCACCGGGGGCGGGGGGCAAGTGAATACGCAGTATTTT; CDR3 protein: CASSTGGGGQVNTQYF
J gene: TRBJ2-3; clone size: -; D gene: -; V gene: TRBV18; CDR3 DNA: TGTGCCAGCTCACCCGAGGAAGATACGCAGTATTTT; CDR3 protein: CASSPEEDTQYF
J gene: TRBJ2-1; clone size: -; D gene: -; V gene: TRBV7-8; CDR3 DNA: TGTGCCAGCAGCCTACTAAGTTGGGAGCAGTTCTTC; CDR3 protein: CASSLLSWEQFF
J gene: TRBJ1-5; clone size: -; D gene: -; V gene: TRBV15; CDR3 DNA: TGTGCCACCAGCAGAGGGGGGGGTCGGCAGCCCCAGCATTTT; CDR3 protein: CATSRGGGRQPQHF
J gene: TRBJ2-1; clone size: -; D gene: -; V gene: TRBV7-9; CDR3 DNA: TGTGCCAGCAGCTTAGTGAAGGGGCGGCAGGGTGGGGATGAGCAGTTCTTC; CDR3 protein: CASSLVKGRQGGDEQFF
J gene: TRBJ2-7; clone size: once; D gene: -; V gene: TRBV5-6; CDR3 DNA: TGTGCCAGCAGCTTGGTAGGCCAACAGGCCTTC; CDR3 protein: CASSLVGQQAF
J gene: TRBJ2-7; clone size: -; D gene: -; V gene: TRBV11-2; CDR3 DNA: TGTGCCAGCAGCCGGACATTTACCCAGAGGTCCTACGAGCAGTACTTC; CDR3 protein: CASSRTFTQRSYEQYF